Each of the 26 T cell receptor beta chains below was sequenced from the same sample in a study of cytomegalovirus exposure and HLA in healthy donors. A multiplex PCR was run with 60 Vbeta primers and 13 Jbeta primers. TCRdb's copy holds only in-frame clones and misses some; the assay was immunoSEQ multiplex PCR. The sample comprises 150,000 to 200,000 clones, more than 75% of which are singletons, and roughly 1.6% rests with the top ten. Sequencing was carried out using PBMCs. The receptors come from a woman aged 50 to 60 in good health and CMV-seronegative.

The J gene is TRBJ1-4, the V gene TRBV4-1, with unresolved D. CDR1 is MGHRA and CDR2 is YSYEKL in the germline V gene. V was pared by 3 bases and J by 4 bases, with 18 bases between. The CDR3 covers 17 residues. The CDR3 reads CASSHGRAGSHNEKLFF. The CDR3 nucleotides read TGCGCCAGCAGCCACGGCCGAGCGGGAAGTCATAATGAAAAACTGTTTTTT.

The genes are TRBV2 and TRBJ1-2, with TRBD1 identical over 8 bases. Germline V gives CDR1 SNHLY, CDR2 FYNNEI. The CDR3 is 14 residues long. V lost 6 bases to trimming and J lost 0 bases; unmatched junction nucleotides: 3. The CDR3 protein is CASRYRGSNYGYTF. CDR3 in DNA: TGTGCCAGCAGGTACAGGGGGTCTAACTATGGCTACACCTTC.

The rearrangement joins TRBV29-1 to TRBJ1-1, with 10 bases fitting TRBD1. J was trimmed by 12 bases and V by 6 bases; bases with no gene match: 10. Germline V lookup: CDR1 SQVTM, CDR2 ANQGSEA. The CDR3 is 12 residues long. DNA of the CDR3: TGCAGCGTCCGCCGGGACAGGGGTTCGACTTTCTTT. This sequence encodes CSVRRDRGSTFF.

The V gene is TRBV25-1, the J gene TRBJ2-1; TRBD2 matches at 8 bases. Germline-derived CDR1 and CDR2 are MGHDK and SYGVNS. V gave up 2 bases and J gave up 6 bases; unmatched junction bases: 9. This CDR3 is 16 amino acids long. CDR3 in DNA: TGTGCCAGCAGTGAAACTCTTGCGGGGGGCCTCAATGAGCAGTTCTTC. This codes for CASSETLAGGLNEQFF. Full variable domain (outside the CDR3, taken from reference TRBV25-1 and TRBJ2-1): EADIYQTPRYLVIGTGKKITLECSQTMGHDKMYWYQQDPGMELHLIHYSYGVNSTEKGDLSSESTVSRIRTEHFPLTLESARPSHTSQYLCASSETLAGGLNEQFFGPGTRLTVL.

The genes are TRBV7-2 and TRBJ1-1; perhaps TRBD1 as D (6 bases). The CDR3 is made up of 13 amino acids. CDR1 SGHTA and CDR2 FQGNSA come from the germline V gene. The germline V and J ends were trimmed by 5 bases and 3 bases, with 10 bases remaining between them. Here the CDR3 reads CASSQGQYTEAFF. The CDR3 DNA sequence: TGTGCCAGCAGCCAAGGACAGTACACTGAAGCTTTCTTT.

This chain joins TRBV18 and TRBJ1-1; a possible D gene is TRBD1 (5 bases). Trimming cost V 6 bases and J 1 base, with 9 bases left between them. The CDR3 extends over 13 amino acids. The V gene's germline CDR1 is KGHSH and CDR2 LQKENI. The CDR3 nucleotides read TGTGCCAGCTCTCTTACAGGGAACACTGAAGCTTTCTTT. Translating gives CASSLTGNTEAFF.

The chain links TRBV4-1 to TRBJ2-7; the D gene is possibly TRBD2 (7 bases). Germline CDR1 MGHRA, CDR2 YSYEKL. Trimming shortened V by 7 bases and J by 2 bases, and 15 bases separated the two germline ends. The CDR3 spans 14 residues. Written as DNA, the CDR3 is TGCGCCAGCAACCTCTGGGAGGGGGCCTACGAGCAGTACTTC. Translating it yields CASNLWEGAYEQYF.

This rearrangement joins TRBV7-2 to TRBJ1-5; D is uncertain. V shed 2 bases and J shed 3 bases, with 11 bases lying between them. CDR3 length: 15 amino acids. From germline, CDR1 is SGHTA and CDR2 FQGNSA. CDR3 in amino acids: CASSLNPNYNQPQHF. The DNA for the CDR3 is TGTGCCAGCAGCTTAAACCCGAACTACAATCAGCCCCAGCATTTT.

The chain combines TRBV29-1 with TRBJ2-2; 7 bases align to TRBD1. Germline V lookup: CDR1 SQVTM, CDR2 ANQGSEA. This CDR3 has 13 amino acids. V was pared by 7 bases and J by 0 bases, with 2 bases of the junction left unmatched. The CDR3 is CSGGQTNTGELFF. CDR3 nucleotides: TGCAGCGGGGGACAGACGAACACCGGGGAGCTGTTTTTT.

This clone was counted a few times. The rearrangement links TRBV11-1 to TRBJ1-4; 8 nucleotides align to TRBD1. CDR3 size: 14 residues. Trimming took 4 bases from V and 8 from J; bases not matched to a gene: 6. Germline V gene lookup returns CDR1 SGHAT and CDR2 FQDESV (reference sequence). For the CDR3, the DNA is TGTGCCAGCAGCTGGGACAGGTCGGACGAAAAACTGTTTTTT. This gives the protein CASSWDRSDEKLFF.

The CDR3 here is CASSSGHPNTEAFF. As DNA, the CDR3 is TGCGCCAGCAGCTCCGGACACCCGAACACTGAAGCTTTCTTT. The rearrangement links TRBV5-1 to TRBJ1-1; a weak D match, TRBD1 (5 bases). CDR1 is SGHRS, CDR2 YFSETQ, per germline. This CDR3 is built from 14 residues. Trimming cost V 3 bases and J 1 base, with 10 bases left between them.

V usage is TRBV2 and J usage is TRBJ2-5; D ambiguous. The J call may not be correct, given that the DNA end is closer to TRBJ2-7. The CDR3 has 13 amino acids. Germline V gives CDR1 SNHLY, CDR2 FYNNEI. CDR3 residues: CASRRRLTYEQYF. In DNA, the CDR3 is TGTGCCAGCAGGCGGAGACTTACCTACGAGCAGTACTTC.

DNA of the CDR3: TGCGCCAGCAGCCAAGTTTCGGCGGGGGGGCGAGGGGAGCAGTTCTTC. It codes for CASSQVSAGGRGEQFF. The gene calls are TRBV4-3 and TRBJ2-1; 9 positions match TRBD2. This CDR3 is 16 amino acids long. Trimming took 1 base from V and 10 from J; bases not matched to a gene: 11. Germline CDR1 reads LGHNA; CDR2 reads YSLEER.

This clone appeared once. The chain employs TRBV19 and TRBJ2-7; weak D call: TRBD2 (5 bases). Germline values: CDR1 LNHDA, CDR2 SQIVND (reference sequence). The CDR3 contains 15 residues. The V end lost 3 bases, the J end lost 1 base, and 13 bases lay between the germline ends. CDR3: CASSMAGQSSYEQYF. The DNA of the CDR3 is TGTGCCAGTAGTATGGCGGGCCAGTCTTCCTACGAGCAGTACTTC.

The chain is built from TRBV19 and TRBJ1-1, with 10 positions matching TRBD1. The CDR3 has 13 amino acids. Trimming removed 5 bases from V and 8 bases from J; junction bases left unmatched: 5. Germline lookup yields CDR1 LNHDA and CDR2 SQIVND (reference sequence). The CDR3 DNA reads as TGTGCCAGTAGTCACCGACAGGGGGCCGAAGCTTTCTTT. Translating gives CASSHRQGAEAFF. Full variable domain (outside the CDR3, taken from reference TRBV19 and TRBJ1-1): DGGITQSPKYLFRKEGQNVTLSCEQNLNHDAMYWYRQDPGQGLRLIYYSQIVNDFQKGDIAEGYSVSREKKESFPLTVTSAQKNPTAFYLCASSHRQGAEAFFGQGTRLTVV.

This chain joins TRBV7-8 and TRBJ2-7, with TRBD1 as a possible D gene (5 bases). V was clipped by 1 base and J by 2 bases, with 12 bases between them. This CDR3 is built from 15 residues. Looked up from germline, CDR1 is SGHVS and CDR2 is FQNEAQ. The CDR3 coding sequence is TGTGCCAGCAGCTTAGGAAGGACAAGCCCCTACGAGCAGTACTTC. This translates into CASSLGRTSPYEQYF.

This clone was found once. The chain couples TRBV4-3 to TRBJ2-5; 7 positions match TRBD2. From germline, CDR1 is LGHNA and CDR2 YSLEER. V gave up 0 bases and J gave up 4 bases; unmatched junction bases: 5. The CDR3 has 15 amino acids. CDR3 sequence (DNA): TGCGCCAGCAGCCAAGATGAAACTAGCGTAGAGACCCAGTACTTC. Protein: CASSQDETSVETQYF.

The V gene is TRBV9, the J gene TRBJ2-5; 7 bases map to TRBD2. The CDR3 loop spans 17 amino acids. Germline CDR1 SGDLS, CDR2 YYNGEE. Trimming removed 0 bases from V and 1 base from J; junction bases left unmatched: 9. The CDR3 DNA reads as TGTGCCAGCAGCGTAGCTACGGGGGGAGGGGTCCAAGAGACCCAGTACTTC. It yields the protein CASSVATGGGVQETQYF.

About this clone: Without the conserved terminal phenylalanine or tryptophan, this CDR3 likely stems from a read error. No DNA is shown, since the ends of the CDR3 on it are uncertain; the CDR3 is the one TCRdb lists. The chain is built from TRBV6-4 and TRBJ2-7; the D call in the table, TRBD2, was not verified against the DNA. Germline-derived CDR1 and CDR2 are MRHNA and SNTAGT. The CDR3 is 9 amino acids long, termini counted. The CDR3 is CASILGAIP.

The genes are TRBV5-6 and TRBJ1-2; the D gene is possibly TRBD1 (6 bases). The ends were cut back, 3 bases at V and 7 bases at J, with 13 bases in the middle. The CDR3 runs to 13 residues. CDR1 SGHDT and CDR2 YYEEEE come from the germline V gene. CDR3 sequence: CASSSEYRVGYTF. The DNA of the CDR3 is TGTGCCAGCAGCTCCGAATACAGGGTTGGCTACACCTTC.

CDR3 residues: CASSITGTQGAQYF. In DNA form, the CDR3 reads TGTGCCAGTAGTATTACCGGGACTCAGGGGGCGCAGTATTTT. The chain carries TRBV19 and TRBJ2-3, with a tentative D call TRBD1 (7 bases). The V end lost 3 bases, the J end lost 10 bases, and 17 bases lay between the germline ends. Germline V lookup: CDR1 LNHDA, CDR2 SQIVND (reference sequence). The CDR3 consists of 14 residues.

The J gene is TRBJ2-7, the V gene TRBV7-2; D not resolved. This CDR3 contains 13 residues. V lost 1 base and J 6 bases, leaving 10 bases between the germline ends. CDR1 and CDR2 (germline): SGHTA, FQGNSA. The chain's CDR3 is CASSLDSVREQYF. CDR3 sequence (DNA): TGTGCCAGCAGCTTAGATAGTGTGCGCGAGCAGTACTTC.

This clone has a handful of counts. CDR3 sequence reads: CASSSPGVFNSPLHF. As DNA, the CDR3 is TGTGCCAGCAGTTCCCCGGGAGTCTTTAATTCACCCCTCCACTTT. V usage is TRBV6-6 and J usage is TRBJ1-6; D remains ambiguous. Trimming cost V 4 bases and J 6 bases, with 13 bases left between them. The CDR3 sequence is 15 residues long. Per the germline V gene, CDR1 is MNHNY and CDR2 is SVGAGI (reference sequence).

The chain employs TRBV5-1 and TRBJ1-2, with D possibly matching TRBD1 (5 bases). V was trimmed by 0 bases and J by 0 bases, leaving 9 bases between them. This CDR3 has 15 residues. CDR1 SGHRS and CDR2 YFSETQ come from the germline V gene. The CDR3 DNA is TGCGCCAGCAGCTTGGAGGCAGGGACTAACTATGGCTACACCTTC. This translates into CASSLEAGTNYGYTF.

V is TRBV7-8 and J is TRBJ1-2, with D perhaps matching TRBD1 (5 bases). Per germline, CDR1 SGHVS and CDR2 FQNEAQ. Trimming shortened V by 5 bases and J by 4 bases, and 17 bases separated the two germline ends. The CDR3 totals 15 residues. The CDR3: CASSLRQFPAYGYTF. CDR3 coding DNA: TGTGCCAGCAGCCTACGACAGTTTCCCGCCTATGGCTACACCTTC.

The CDR3: CASSSQGWTGELFF. In DNA, the CDR3 is TGCGCCAGCAGCTCCCAGGGGTGGACCGGGGAGCTGTTTTTT. The chain combines TRBV5-1 with TRBJ2-2; D perhaps matches TRBD1 (6 bases). V was clipped by 3 bases and J by 5 bases, with 11 bases between them. The CDR3 is 14 amino acids. CDR1 and CDR2 from the germline V gene are SGHRS and YFSETQ.